Presented here are 29 T cell receptor beta chains from one specimen sequenced in a study of blood T cell repertoires in COVID-19. The method was immunoSEQ multiplex PCR; TCRdb's version includes in-frame clones alone and lacks a portion of them. The sample lists about 250,000 clones, around 83% occurring once. The sample comprised peripheral blood. Receptors were obtained from a middle-aged man with active or convalescent COVID-19.

V usage is TRBV2 and J usage is TRBJ2-6; no reliable D call. This CDR3 has 16 residues. Germline-derived CDR1 and CDR2 are SNHLY and FYNNEI. Trimming cost V 2 bases and J 0 bases, with 8 bases left between them. The CDR3 is CASSESRVSGANVLTF. DNA for the CDR3: TGTGCCAGCAGTGAATCTCGGGTCTCTGGGGCCAACGTCCTGACTTTC. The variable domain in full, completed from reference TRBV2 and TRBJ2-6, reads EPEVTQTPSHQVTQMGQEVILRCVPISNHLYFYWYRQILGQKVEFLVSFYNNEISEKSEIFDDQFSVERPDGSNFTLKIRSTKLEDSAMYFCASSESRVSGANVLTFGAGSRLTVL.

The V gene is TRBV24-1, the J gene TRBJ1-2; no definite D call. This CDR3 region has 13 residues. The V end lost 4 bases, the J end lost 7 bases, and 12 bases lay between the germline ends. Germline V gives CDR1 KGHDR, CDR2 SFDVKD. The CDR3 region is CATSDRGSIGYTF. Here the CDR3 DNA reads TGTGCCACCAGTGACCGGGGATCGATTGGCTACACCTTC.

In DNA, the CDR3 is TGCGCCAGCAGCTCAGGACAGGGGGCCGCAGATACGCAGTATTTT. Its protein product is CASSSGQGAADTQYF. V gene TRBV5-1 combines with J gene TRBJ2-3, with 11 bases matching TRBD1. This CDR3 has 15 amino acids. The germline gives CDR1 SGHRS, CDR2 YFSETQ. Losses at the gene ends were 3 bases for V and 4 bases for J; bases not matched to a gene: 4.

This rearrangement joins TRBV7-3 to TRBJ1-2; D is perhaps TRBD1 (5 bases). CDR3 size: 16 residues. Germline CDR1 SGHTA, CDR2 FQGTGA. Trimming pared 4 bases from V and 2 bases from J, leaving 17 bases between. DNA of the CDR3: TGTGCCAGCAGCTCCATAAATGAGGAGGGGAACTATGGCTACACCTTC. This sequence encodes CASSSINEEGNYGYTF.

The chain recombines TRBV5-6 with TRBJ1-1; TRBD1 matches at 10 bases. This CDR3 contains 16 residues. The V gene's germline CDR1 is SGHDT and CDR2 YYEEEE. With 4 bases clipped from V and 4 bases from J, the junction kept 10 bases outside the gene matches. CDR3 DNA sequence: TGTGCCAGCAGCCCGACAGGGGGCTTAAGGAGCACTGAAGCTTTCTTT. The encoded protein is CASSPTGGLRSTEAFF.

The chain combines TRBV18 with TRBJ1-2; 7 bases line up with TRBD1. Germline CDR1 KGHSH, CDR2 LQKENI. CDR3 length: 15 residues. J gave up 3 bases and V 2 bases, and 6 bases lay outside the gene matches. The CDR3 spells CASSPGGGADYGYTF. The CDR3 DNA is TGTGCCAGCTCACCAGGAGGGGGCGCAGACTATGGCTACACCTTC.

The chain couples TRBV18 to TRBJ2-5; 8 nucleotides line up with TRBD1. This CDR3 is 14 amino acids long. Germline CDR1 and CDR2: KGHSH and LQKENI. The V and J ends lost 2 bases and 2 bases, in that order; junction bases with no gene match: 1. Here the CDR3 DNA reads TGTGCCAGCTCACCATGGACAGGGCAAGAGACCCAGTACTTC. This codes for CASSPWTGQETQYF.

This chain joins TRBV25-1 and TRBJ1-1; no firm D call. Trimming removed 3 bases at V and 8 bases at J, with 13 bases between. CDR3 length: 13 amino acids. Germline CDR1 MGHDK, CDR2 SYGVNS. The CDR3 sequence: CASSDSTLFEAFF. The CDR3 coding sequence is TGTGCCAGCAGTGACTCGACACTTTTCGAAGCTTTCTTT.

V and J are TRBV5-1 and TRBJ2-7; D possibly corresponds to TRBD1 (5 bases). This CDR3 contains 12 residues. Germline V gene sequence: CDR1 SGHRS, CDR2 YFSETQ. V lost 7 bases and J 6 bases, leaving 14 bases between the germline ends. CDR3 residues: CASQDMIGEQYF. The CDR3 bases are TGCGCCAGCCAGGACATGATCGGCGAGCAGTACTTC.

The rearrangement uses TRBV14 and TRBJ2-7, with a possible D match to TRBD1 (6 bases). Trimming removed 0 bases at V and 4 bases at J, with 16 bases between. CDR1 is SGHDN, CDR2 FVKESK, per germline. The CDR3 consists of 16 residues. The CDR3: CASSQEGTQSGYEQYF. The CDR3 DNA reads as TGTGCCAGCAGCCAAGAGGGGACACAGAGCGGTTACGAGCAGTACTTC.

The V call is TRBV7-9, the J call TRBJ2-1; 9 nucleotides align to TRBD1. V lost 6 bases and J lost 7; bases outside the gene matches: 4. The CDR3 is 13 residues long. Germline V lookup: CDR1 SEHNR, CDR2 FQNEAQ (reference sequence). CDR3: CASRKTGGNEQFF. The CDR3 DNA reads as TGTGCCAGCAGGAAGACAGGGGGTAATGAGCAGTTCTTC.

This clone was recorded only once. This CDR3 is also generated by other DNA sequences in the sample. The V gene is TRBV6-5, the J gene TRBJ1-2, with no clear D. V shed 0 bases and J shed 2 bases, with 7 bases lying between them. Germline loops: CDR1 MNHEY, CDR2 SVGAGI. The CDR3 is 14 residues long. The CDR3 coding sequence is TGTGCCAGCAGTTACTCGCCCGGGAACTATGGCTACACCTTC. It translates to CASSYSPGNYGYTF.

V gene TRBV12-3 or TRBV12-4 combines with J gene TRBJ1-2, with D uncertain. V dropped 6 bases and J dropped 1 base, with 6 bases sitting between them. The CDR3 runs 12 residues. The CDR3 DNA is TGTGCCAGCAGAGGGAGTAACTATGGCTACACCTTC. Translating gives CASRGSNYGYTF.

Regarding this clone: Distinct nucleotide sequences in the sample also encode this CDR3. This chain links TRBV12-3 or TRBV12-4 with TRBJ1-2; D uncertain. The V end lost 1 base, the J end lost 6 bases, and 3 bases lay between the germline ends. This CDR3 has 11 residues. DNA for the CDR3: TGTGCCAGCAGTTTAGGCGATGGCTACACCTTC. Encoded protein: CASSLGDGYTF.

This chain uses TRBV7-2 with TRBJ1-2, with D tentatively TRBD1 (5 bases). The CDR3 contains 14 residues. Germline lookup yields CDR1 SGHTA and CDR2 FQGNSA. The V and J ends lost 5 bases and 4 bases respectively, with 14 bases between them. The CDR3 nucleotides read TGTGCCAGCAGCCCCCGACAGATTTCCTATGGCTACACCTTC. Translating gives CASSPRQISYGYTF.

The rearrangement links TRBV7-8 to TRBJ2-4; possible D gene TRBD1, 6 bases. The germline gives CDR1 SGHVS, CDR2 FQNEAQ. This CDR3 is 16 amino acids long. The V gene lost 5 bases and the J gene lost 2 bases, with 16 bases spanning the gap. CDR3 region: CASSDGEQGPKNIQYF. The DNA for the CDR3 is TGTGCCAGCAGCGATGGAGAACAGGGCCCCAAAAACATTCAGTACTTC.

This clone was counted a single time. This chain links TRBV21-1 with TRBJ2-2; TRBD1 is taken as the D call from the table, unchecked against the DNA. TRBV21-1 is assigned pseudogene status. This CDR3 comprises 14 residues. The CDR3 sequence is CAGTQGFKTGELFF. In DNA form, the CDR3 reads TGTGCCGGCACACAGGGGTTCAAAACCGGGGAGCTGTTTTTT.

This rearrangement joins TRBV6-2 or TRBV6-3 to TRBJ2-3; TRBD2 aligns across 8 bases. Looked up from germline, CDR1 is MNHEY and CDR2 is SVGEGT. After removal of 0 bases from V and 15 bases from J, the junction contained 17 bases not matched to a gene. The CDR3 has 16 amino acids. CDR3 residues: CASSYSTVLADLGSYF. DNA of the CDR3: TGTGCCAGCAGTTACTCGACAGTACTAGCGGACCTGGGATCCTATTTT.

This clone was observed a handful of times. This chain connects TRBV18 to TRBJ1-2; the match to TRBD1 covers 9 bases. With 6 bases clipped from V and 8 bases from J, the junction kept 10 bases outside the gene matches. The germline V gene encodes CDR1 KGHSH and CDR2 LQKENI. CDR3 length equals 14 residues. The CDR3 reads CASSQLGTGSGYTF. The CDR3 DNA follows: TGTGCCAGCTCGCAACTCGGGACAGGGTCCGGCTACACCTTC.

The V gene is TRBV5-1, the J gene TRBJ1-1; D is possibly TRBD1 (5 bases). V was shortened by 0 bases and J by 7 bases, with 10 bases between the two germline ends. This CDR3 has 13 amino acids. In germline, CDR1 is SGHRS, CDR2 YFSETQ. In DNA form, the CDR3 reads TGCGCCAGCAGCTTGGAACAGGCGGATGAAGCTTTCTTT. Protein sequence: CASSLEQADEAFF.

The chain is built from TRBV24-1 and TRBJ2-1; D is perhaps TRBD1 (6 bases). The CDR3 extends over 14 amino acids. The ends were cut back, 7 bases at V and 7 bases at J, with 16 bases in the middle. Germline lookup yields CDR1 KGHDR and CDR2 SFDVKD. In DNA, the CDR3 is TGTGCCACCAGCCATTCAACACAGGGAAATGAGCAGTTCTTC. It specifies CATSHSTQGNEQFF.

The chain uses TRBV10-3 and TRBJ2-7, with 7 nucleotides matching TRBD2. The V and J ends lost 6 bases and 3 bases, in that order; junction bases with no gene match: 5. The V gene's germline CDR1 is ENHRY and CDR2 SYGVKD. The CDR3 is made up of 13 amino acids. The CDR3 coding sequence is TGTGCCATCAGGGGGGAGGGGAACTACGAGCAGTACTTC. It codes for CAIRGEGNYEQYF.

The gene calls are TRBV6-4 and TRBJ2-1; 10 bases map to TRBD2. CDR1 and CDR2 (germline): MRHNA, SNTAGT. CDR3 length equals 15 residues. Trimming removed 3 bases from V and 9 bases from J; junction bases left unmatched: 8. The CDR3 DNA is TGTGCCAGCAGTGAAATGAGCGGGAGGGCCGGTGAGCAGTTCTTC. Protein product: CASSEMSGRAGEQFF.

V gene TRBV6-5 combines with J gene TRBJ1-4, with D unclear. The CDR3 spans 13 residues. CDR1 and CDR2 from the germline V gene are MNHEY and SVGAGI. Trimming took off 2 bases at V and 8 bases at J, with 9 bases between the two ends. This CDR3 is CASSYDQIEKLFF. The CDR3 DNA follows: TGTGCCAGCAGTTACGATCAGATAGAAAAACTGTTTTTT.

V is TRBV6-1 and J is TRBJ2-1; 9 positions agree with TRBD2. From germline, CDR1 is MNHNS and CDR2 SASEGT. CDR3 length: 19 amino acids. The junction had 16 bases not matched to a gene; V was cut back by 2 bases and J by 5 bases. The CDR3 region is CASSETHGTSWGAHNEQFF. CDR3 DNA sequence: TGTGCCAGCAGTGAAACACATGGGACTAGCTGGGGAGCCCACAATGAGCAGTTCTTC.

This clone appeared many times. The chain has TRBV9 and TRBJ2-2; possible D gene TRBD2, 5 bases. V lost 3 bases and J lost 6, with 6 bases in between. The CDR3 totals 12 residues. Per the germline V gene, CDR1 is SGDLS and CDR2 is YYNGEE. CDR3 protein: CASSDGAGELFF. CDR3 nucleotide sequence: TGTGCCAGCAGCGACGGGGCCGGGGAGCTGTTTTTT.

The V gene is TRBV2, the J gene TRBJ1-5; possibly TRBD1 for D (5 bases). V was clipped by 1 base and J by 5 bases, with 12 bases between them. From germline, CDR1 is SNHLY and CDR2 FYNNEI. The CDR3 runs to 15 residues. CDR3 in amino acids: CASSEGGRSYQPQHF. Written as DNA, the CDR3 is TGTGCCAGCAGTGAAGGGGGCCGATCCTATCAGCCCCAGCATTTT.

This clone was seen a few times. J is TRBJ2-3 and V is TRBV7-2; 10 nucleotides align to TRBD2. This CDR3 has 16 amino acids. Germline CDR1 SGHTA, CDR2 FQGNSA. V dropped 4 bases and J dropped 7; count of bases not matched to a gene: 11. CDR3 coding DNA: TGTGCCAGCAGCTACTTACTAGCGGGGACCGACCATACGCAGTATTTT. Its protein product is CASSYLLAGTDHTQYF.

The table lists this clone with a count of one. The gene calls are TRBV30 and TRBJ1-5, with 9 bases aligning to TRBD1. The V segment lost 4 bases and the J segment 6 bases; nucleotides outside the gene matches: 7. The length of the CDR3 is 14 residues. Per the germline V gene, CDR1 is GTSNPN and CDR2 is SVGIG (reference sequence). The CDR3 region has the DNA TGTGCCTGGACTTTAACGGACAGGGGTCAGCCCCAGCATTTT. It is translated as CAWTLTDRGQPQHF.